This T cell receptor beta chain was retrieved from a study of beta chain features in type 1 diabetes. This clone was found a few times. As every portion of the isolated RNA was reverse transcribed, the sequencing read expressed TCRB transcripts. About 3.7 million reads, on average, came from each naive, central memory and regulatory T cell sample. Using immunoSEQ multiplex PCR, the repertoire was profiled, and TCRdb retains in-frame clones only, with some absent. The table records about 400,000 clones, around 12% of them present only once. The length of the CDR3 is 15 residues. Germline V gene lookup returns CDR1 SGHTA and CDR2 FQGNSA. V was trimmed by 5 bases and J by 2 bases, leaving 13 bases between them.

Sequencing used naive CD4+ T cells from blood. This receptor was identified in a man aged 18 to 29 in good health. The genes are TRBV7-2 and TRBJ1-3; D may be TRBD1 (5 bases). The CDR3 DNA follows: TGTGCCAGCAGCCCTCCTGCCAGGGCTGGAAACACCATATATTTT. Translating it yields CASSPPARAGNTIYF.